Given below is one TCR beta chain in context. Sequenced by immunoSEQ multiplex PCR; TCRdb stores in-frame clones only, minus some. This table holds about 75,000 clones, 80% to 95% found once. The record originates from a study of T cell changes during pregnancy in multiple sclerosis. Trimming left V 4 bases short and J 1 base short, with 13 bases between. Looked up from germline, CDR1 is KGHSH and CDR2 is LQKENI. The CDR3 contains 15 residues. This receptor was taken from a female donor with multiple sclerosis, enrolled in a pregnancy study. This chain links TRBV18 with TRBJ2-5; D possibly corresponds to TRBD2 (5 bases). This specimen consisted of CD4+ T cells from peripheral blood mononuclear cells, obtained before pregnancy. The CDR3 region is CASSLISRGQETQYF. The CDR3 region has the DNA TGTGCCAGCTCACTCATTTCACGGGGCCAAGAGACCCAGTACTTC. Drawing the rest from reference TRBV18 and TRBJ2-5, the complete variable domain is NAGVMQNPRHLVRRRGQEARLRCSPMKGHSHVYWYRQLPEEGLKFMVYLQKENIIDESGMPKERFSAEFPKEGPSILRIQQVVRGDSAAYFCASSLISRGQETQYFGPGTRLLVL.